The clone carrying this T cell receptor (beta chain) was recorded at least ten times. The record originates from a study of T-cell reconstitution after alpha-beta-depleted transplantation in children. The CDR3 runs to 15 residues. J lost 6 bases, V lost 3 bases, and 7 bases had no gene match. CDR1 and CDR2 (germline): SGHRS, YFSETQ. Library preparation (for TCRbeta) was performed with unique molecular identifiers. Via MiXCR, TCRdb re-called the PCR reads, giving one row per CDR3 protein. The profile shows around 200,000 distinct CDR3 sequences, around 6.8% of them singletons. The sequenced sample was PBMCs from the stem cell graft donor, obtained from the stem cell graft. The chain uses TRBV5-1 and TRBJ2-1; TRBD2 matches 9 bases. The TCR comes from a human donor who donated a stem cell graft to a child with Wiskott-Aldrich syndrome. CDR3 residues: CASSSGIAGVNEQFF. CDR3 DNA: TGCGCCAGCAGCTCTGGAATAGCGGGGGTCAATGAGCAGTTCTTC.